The 22 T cell receptor beta chains below come from one sample, sequenced in a study of beta chain features in type 1 diabetes. Findings of the study overall: All four CD4+ subsets of Type 1 diabetes patients contained TCRB CDR3s that were moderately but significantly shorter.

The authors reverse transcribed all of the isolated RNA, so sequencing captured expressed TCRB transcripts. Here immunoSEQ multiplex PCR was the method, and the copy in TCRdb shows in-frame clones only, minus some. The repertoire has 100,000 to 150,000 clones, roughly 17% of them found once; the top ten carry 2% to 2.5%. For these TCRs, the target antigens are not known. The specimen was central memory CD4+ T cells from blood. The receptors derive from a man between 25 and 39 years old with type 1 diabetes.

V gene TRBV4-1 combines with J gene TRBJ2-1; D may be TRBD2 (6 bases). Germline loops: CDR1 MGHRA, CDR2 YSYEKL. The CDR3 runs to 14 residues. V was pared by 0 bases and J by 9 bases, with 12 bases between. The CDR3 DNA follows: TGCGCCAGCAGCCAAGAGGCGGGACTTCGTGAGCAGTTCTTC. It translates to CASSQEAGLREQFF.

This rearrangement joins TRBV7-9 to TRBJ2-3; D ambiguous. The CDR3 extends over 12 amino acids. CDR1 is SEHNR and CDR2 is FQNEAQ in the germline V gene (reference sequence). V was clipped by 5 bases and J by 0 bases, with 3 bases between them. The CDR3 nucleotides are TGTGCCAGCAGCCAAAGCACAGATACGCAGTATTTT. Protein sequence: CASSQSTDTQYF.

CDR3 loop: CASSSPSRAYEQFF. The CDR3 region has the DNA TGTGCCAGCAGCTCCCCGTCCAGGGCCTATGAGCAGTTCTTC. The chain combines TRBV6-6 with TRBJ2-1, with D possibly matching TRBD1 (5 bases). Deletions cut 6 bases from V and 8 bases from J, with 17 bases between. Germline V CDR1 and CDR2: MNHNY, SVGAGI (reference sequence). This CDR3 has 14 residues.

V is TRBV9 and J is TRBJ1-2, with 7 nucleotides matching TRBD1. There are 13 residues in the CDR3. V lost 3 bases to trimming and J lost 8 bases; unmatched junction nucleotides: 7. CDR1 and CDR2 (germline): SGDLS, YYNGEE. CDR3 loop: CASSDLQGRGYTF. The CDR3 DNA is TGTGCCAGCAGCGATCTACAGGGGAGAGGCTACACCTTC.

The CDR3 reads CASSYGGQSYEQYF. In DNA form, the CDR3 reads TGTGCCAGCAGTTACGGGGGACAGTCCTACGAGCAGTACTTC. The V call is TRBV6-5, the J call TRBJ2-7; 7 positions agree with TRBD1. Germline trimming cut 2 bases from V and 1 base from J; bases unmatched to any gene: 2. The CDR3 spans 14 residues. Germline V CDR1 and CDR2: MNHEY, SVGAGI.

This clone was counted between two and nine times. The chain links TRBV2 to TRBJ2-5, with D possibly TRBD2 on 5 matching bases. This CDR3 is 13 amino acids long. V lost 1 base, J lost 9 bases, and 12 bases lay in between. Germline V lookup: CDR1 SNHLY, CDR2 FYNNEI. Here the CDR3 DNA reads TGTGCCAGCAGTGAAGGACCTCTCGGGGCCCAGTACTTC. Encoded protein: CASSEGPLGAQYF. The full variable domain, with the rest looked up from reference TRBV2 and TRBJ2-5, is EPEVTQTPSHQVTQMGQEVILRCVPISNHLYFYWYRQILGQKVEFLVSFYNNEISEKSEIFDDQFSVERPDGSNFTLKIRSTKLEDSAMYFCASSEGPLGAQYFGPGTRLLVL.

The chain carries TRBV29-1 and TRBJ1-2, with D tentatively TRBD1 (5 bases). Trimming left V 1 base short and J 5 bases short, with 14 bases between. Germline assignment: CDR1 SQVTM and CDR2 ANQGSEA. The CDR3 consists of 14 residues. The CDR3 protein is CSVEGAGLGYGYTF. The CDR3 DNA reads TGCAGCGTTGAAGGTGCAGGGCTCGGGTATGGCTACACCTTC.

The gene calls are TRBV5-1 and TRBJ2-3; possibly TRBD1 for D (5 bases). V was shortened by 6 bases and J by 3 bases, with 14 bases between the two germline ends. Germline values: CDR1 SGHRS, CDR2 YFSETQ. This CDR3 region has 14 residues. The CDR3 nucleotides read TGCGCCAGCATGCCCGGGCAGGGTACAGATACGCAGTATTTT. Its translation: CASMPGQGTDTQYF.

The gene calls are TRBV7-6 and TRBJ2-3; D is undetermined. Per the germline V gene, CDR1 is SGHVS and CDR2 is FNYEAQ. V was trimmed by 1 base and J by 2 bases, leaving 7 bases between them. CDR3 length equals 14 residues. The CDR3, as DNA: TGTGCCAGCAGCTTAGGCCGGTCCACAGATACGCAGTATTTT. It is translated as CASSLGRSTDTQYF.

This clone was counted many times. This chain joins TRBV7-9 and TRBJ2-3; D remains unclear. Deletions cut 5 bases from V and 1 base from J, with 13 bases between. The CDR3 consists of 15 residues. Germline CDR1 reads SEHNR; CDR2 reads FQNEAQ (reference sequence). CDR3 sequence reads: CASSPGFGGTDTQYF. The CDR3, as DNA: TGTGCCAGCAGCCCCGGGTTTGGCGGCACAGATACGCAGTATTTT. The full variable domain, with the rest looked up from reference TRBV7-9 and TRBJ2-3, is DTGVSQNPRHKITKRGQNVTFRCDPISEHNRLYWYRQTLGQGPEFLTYFQNEAQLEKSRLLSDRFSAERPKGSFSTLEIQRTEQGDSAMYLCASSPGFGGTDTQYFGPGTRLTVL.

There are many counts of this clone. The gene calls are TRBV30 and TRBJ2-1; 7 nucleotides agree with TRBD1. This CDR3 region has 12 residues. The germline CDR1 and CDR2 sequences are GTSNPN and SVGIG (reference sequence). With 0 bases clipped from V and 7 bases from J, the junction kept 0 bases outside the gene matches. The CDR3 sequence: CAWSVQGNEQFF. In nucleotides, the CDR3 is TGTGCCTGGAGTGTACAGGGGAATGAGCAGTTCTTC.

The gene calls are TRBV19 and TRBJ1-5, with TRBD1 identical over 7 bases. Per the germline V gene, CDR1 is LNHDA and CDR2 is SQIVND (reference sequence). V shed 6 bases, J shed 11 bases, and the junction held 13 bases outside the gene matches. The CDR3 extends over 14 amino acids. The CDR3 loop is CASRRTGVVWAQHF. Here the CDR3 DNA reads TGTGCCAGTAGACGGACAGGAGTCGTTTGGGCCCAGCATTTT.

The J gene is TRBJ2-5, the V gene TRBV30, with 11 bases that match TRBD1. Trimming cost V 0 bases and J 5 bases; bases outside gene matches: 8. The germline gives CDR1 GTSNPN, CDR2 SVGIG (reference sequence). The CDR3 runs to 16 residues. The CDR3 nucleotides are TGTGCCTGGAGTGTAACGGGACAGGGGGTCGGGGAGACCCAGTACTTC. This encodes CAWSVTGQGVGETQYF.

This clone appeared once. The chain couples TRBV28 to TRBJ2-7; D call uncertain. Germline CDR1 MDHEN, CDR2 SYDVKM. The CDR3 is 14 residues long. Between the trimmed V and J ends, which lost 4 bases and 3 bases, there was a span of 13 bases. As DNA, the CDR3 is TGTGCCAGCAGTTCCGGTCAGAAGGGCTACGAGCAGTACTTC. Protein sequence: CASSSGQKGYEQYF.

This clone appeared a few times. The chain carries TRBV2 and TRBJ1-1, with D unresolved. V lost 4 bases, J lost 1 base, and 4 bases lay in between. This CDR3 has 12 residues. Germline V gene data show CDR1 as SNHLY and CDR2 as FYNNEI. The CDR3 DNA reads TGTGCCAGCAGTGTAAAGAACACTGAAGCTTTCTTT. Protein product: CASSVKNTEAFF.

The V call is TRBV4-3, the J call TRBJ1-1, with 9 bases that match TRBD1. The germline V gene has CDR1 LGHNA and CDR2 YSLEER. This CDR3 has 15 residues. Germline trimming cut 0 bases from V and 11 bases from J; bases unmatched to any gene: 10. DNA of the CDR3: TGCGCCAGCAGCCAAGATCCGGACAGGGGAGCAACTGCTTTCTTT. This encodes CASSQDPDRGATAFF.

There are a few counts of this clone. The gene calls are TRBV2 and TRBJ1-4; D might be TRBD1 (6 bases). Between the trimmed V and J ends, which lost 5 bases and 8 bases, there was a span of 15 bases. Germline CDR1 reads SNHLY; CDR2 reads FYNNEI. This CDR3 contains 14 residues. The CDR3 coding sequence is TGTGCCAGCAGTTTACAGGGTGTGCAGGAAAAACTGTTTTTT. Translation: CASSLQGVQEKLFF.

The V and J genes are TRBV2 and TRBJ2-7; no definite D call. Trimming pared 0 bases from V and 3 bases from J, leaving 9 bases between. CDR1 and CDR2 from the germline V gene are SNHLY and FYNNEI. The CDR3 has 14 amino acids. As DNA, the CDR3 is TGTGCCAGCAGTGAAGCGGGGAATGGCTACGAGCAGTACTTC. This translates into CASSEAGNGYEQYF.

This clone was found a few times. The gene calls are TRBV7-9 and TRBJ2-3; 11 bases fit TRBD2. Germline assignment: CDR1 SEHNR and CDR2 FQNEAQ (reference sequence). CDR3 length: 16 amino acids. Trimming took 6 bases from V and 1 from J; bases not matched to a gene: 6. CDR3 region: CASSTSLAGGTDTQYF. The CDR3 coding sequence is TGTGCCAGCAGTACATCACTAGCGGGGGGCACAGATACGCAGTATTTT.

This sequence joins TRBV2 and TRBJ2-5; D is unresolved. This CDR3 has 11 amino acids. V was cut by 4 bases and J by 4 bases, with 4 bases left in between. Per the germline V gene, CDR1 is SNHLY and CDR2 is FYNNEI. CDR3 nucleotide sequence: TGTGCCAGCAGTGTAGGAGAGACCCAGTACTTC. Amino acid sequence: CASSVGETQYF.

This clone has only a few counts. This chain links TRBV7-9 with TRBJ2-3, with 11 bases fitting TRBD2. After removal of 3 bases from V and 1 base from J, the junction contained 9 bases not matched to a gene. The germline V gene encodes CDR1 SEHNR and CDR2 FQNEAQ (reference sequence). This CDR3 region has 18 residues. CDR3: CASSFGSGGAGRTDTQYF. CDR3 DNA: TGTGCCAGCAGCTTTGGTAGCGGGGGGGCCGGTCGCACAGATACGCAGTATTTT.

This clone came up a few times. V is TRBV25-1 and J is TRBJ2-5; the match to TRBD2 covers 9 bases. Germline V gene sequence: CDR1 MGHDK, CDR2 SYGVNS. This CDR3 spans 12 amino acids. V shed 6 bases and J 4 bases; nucleotides not matched to a gene: 0. The CDR3 DNA follows: TGTGCCAGCAGACTAGCGGGAGAGACCCAGTACTTC. Protein sequence: CASRLAGETQYF.